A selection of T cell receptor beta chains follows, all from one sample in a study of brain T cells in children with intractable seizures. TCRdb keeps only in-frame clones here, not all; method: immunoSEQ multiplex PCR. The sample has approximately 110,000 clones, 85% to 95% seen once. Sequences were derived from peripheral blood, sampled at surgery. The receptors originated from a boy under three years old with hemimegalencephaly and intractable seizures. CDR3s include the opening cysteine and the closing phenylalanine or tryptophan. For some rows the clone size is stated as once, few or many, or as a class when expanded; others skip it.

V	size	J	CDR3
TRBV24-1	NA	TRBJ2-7	CATSGGQGTHEQYF
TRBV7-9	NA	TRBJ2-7	CASSYSGTDYEQYF
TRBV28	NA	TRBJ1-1	CASSLFGQEAFF
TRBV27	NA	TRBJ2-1	CASSSGQAGYNEQFF
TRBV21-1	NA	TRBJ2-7	CASSKAGQLLYEQYF
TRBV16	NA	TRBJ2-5	CASSQPSSGVARETQYF
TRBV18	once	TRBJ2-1	CASTGLALKTSEQFF
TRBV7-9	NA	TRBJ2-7	CASKKGLALEQYF
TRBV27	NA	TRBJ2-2	CASSPTPRTGELFF
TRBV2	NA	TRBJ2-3	CASSEGKVTDTQYF
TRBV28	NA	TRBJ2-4	CASSFPAGGPINIQYF
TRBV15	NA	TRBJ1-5	CATSRGRFRRRSSNQPQHF
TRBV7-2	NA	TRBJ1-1	CASSFRVVQGGTEAFF
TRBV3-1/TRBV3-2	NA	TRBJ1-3	CASSPGTGNTIYF
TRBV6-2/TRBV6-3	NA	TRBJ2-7	CASSYSKEGGSYEQYF
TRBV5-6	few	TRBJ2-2	CARTWTGELFF
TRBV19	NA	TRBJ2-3	CASSTRLQGDTQYF
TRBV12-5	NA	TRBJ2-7	CASGFGGGHSYEQYF
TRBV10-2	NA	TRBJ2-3	CATSPGLAEADTQYF
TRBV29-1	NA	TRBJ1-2	CSVGAGYGYTF
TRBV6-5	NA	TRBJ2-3	CASSYSASPLSDTQYF
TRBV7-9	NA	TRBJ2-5	CASSVQEYQETQYF